A single T cell receptor beta chain is shown here with its context. Its antigen is unknown. No per-base quality is available; no much larger clone lies one base away. The source of the sample is a study of CD8 T cells in Susac syndrome (dated by TCRdb to between 2019 and 2020). Some background on the complete study: Whether CD8+ T cell activation and differentiation in Susac syndrome was antigen driven was tested using repertoire sequencing. The clonality of the CD8+ T cell repertoire was compared across approximately 11 healthy donors, about 14 Susac syndrome patients and 15 multiple sclerosis patients. Study-level results and caveats: The number of individuals in the TCR sequencing and HLA analysis was acknowledged as relatively small.

RNA was extracted using the RNeasy kit, and about 0.45 to 1 ug of the RNA was reverse transcribed with random hexamers. The immunoSEQ multiplex PCR assay, which covers 54 Vbeta and 13 Jbeta segments, was used to amplify TCR beta CDR3 regions. PCR amplification bias was corrected using a synthetic template baseline for primer optimization and computational correction. Turning to the authors' computational methods: Only productive sequences were kept, with reads annotated to V, D and J genes according to IMGT and analyzed in immunoSEQ Analyzer. Clonality was calculated as one minus the Shannon entropy normalized by log2 of the number of productive unique sequences. Public and private clones were assessed among the 100 most prevalent clones of each patient and control. Clones were defined as Susac-specific if absent from the healthy and MS cohorts, from 900 to 1,300 published viral clones and from other ImmuneACCESS disease sequences. The raw public reads went through TCRdb reprocessing: fastp at Q25, MiXCR clone calling, in-frame beta chains kept. Each CDR3 protein gets just one entry, which takes the most common genes and DNA from the rows behind it. TCRdb, not the original authors, processed these V and J calls. Within this sample are about 150,000 distinct CDR3 sequences, with about 95% of them counted one time only. In total, the top ten clones hold about 0.15% of the sample.

CDR1 and CDR2, per the germline V gene (reference sequence), are GTSNPN and SVGIG. From cysteine to phenylalanine, the CDR3 is 13 amino acids long. The sequence is cut down to CDR3 DNA, 39 bases in frame from base 1. Trimming takes 0 bases from V and 5 bases from J, and the germline ends sit 8 bases apart. High-throughput TCR beta sequencing profiled peripheral blood CD8+ and CD4+ T cells from healthy donors, Susac syndrome patients and multiple sclerosis patients. The multiple sclerosis controls were treatment-naive patients who had stable or active relapsing-remitting disease and met the revised McDonald criteria. Bulk CD8+ and CD4+ T cells were purified by magnetic negative isolation, whereas CD8+ TEMRA cells were enriched by FACS. Blood was collected in EDTA tubes and processed within 24 hours, with PBMCs isolated through density gradient centrifugation. PBMCs intended for TCR sequencing were cryopreserved in liquid nitrogen and were subsequently thawed in a 37 degrees C water bath. The sorted or isolated CD4+, CD8+ and CD8+ TEMRA cells reached a purity of at least 90%.

Source material: CD8+ T cells from PBMCs. The sequence came from a human donor with multiple sclerosis. The rearrangement combines TRBV30 with TRBJ2-1; TRBD1 could be the D gene, as 6 bases match. The CDR3 reads as follows: CAWSVDRDNEQFF. The DNA sequence is as follows: TGTGCCTGGAGTGTGGACAGAGACAATGAGCAGTTCTTC.